A selection of T cell receptor beta chains follows, all from one sample in a study of cytomegalovirus exposure and HLA in healthy donors. This table comes from immunoSEQ multiplex PCR, and its TCRdb copy is limited to in-frame clones, with some not included. Found here are some 120,000 clones, about 63% of them singletons; the top ten hold 1.5% to 2%. Sequencing used PBMCs. All receptors derive from a man aged 30 to 45 in good health and CMV-seropositive. Both conserved end residues are part of each CDR3. The D gene is left open where the match is weak. The size of a clone is reported for some rows only, either as once, few or many, or as a class for expanded clones.

D: TRBD1
V: TRBV5-6
size: once
J: TRBJ2-7
DNA: TGTGCCAGCAGCCCCAGGGCAGGGGGCTCCTACGAGCAGTACTTC
CDR3: CASSPRAGGSYEQYF

D: TRBD2
V: TRBV10-1
size: few
J: TRBJ2-3
DNA: TGCGCCAGCAGTGCGGGACTAGCTTCAGATACGCAGTATTTT
CDR3: CASSAGLASDTQYF

D: TRBD2
V: TRBV5-1
size: once
J: TRBJ2-7
DNA: TGCGCCAGCAGCCTCCTAGCGGGAGATTACGAGCAGTACTTC
CDR3: CASSLLAGDYEQYF

D: TRBD1
V: TRBV14
size: .
J: TRBJ2-1
DNA: TGTGCCAGCAGCCCGGACAGGGCGGTTAACACATGGGACCACAATGAGCAGTTCTTC
CDR3: CASSPDRAVNTWDHNEQFF

D: TRBD2
V: TRBV10-3
size: .
J: TRBJ2-1
DNA: TGTGCCATCCAAGTCGCGGGAGGGCCCCACAATGAGCAGTTCTTC
CDR3: CAIQVAGGPHNEQFF

D: TRBD1
V: TRBV5-1
size: .
J: TRBJ2-2
DNA: TGCGCCAGCAGCTTCGCGCAGGGGGTCGGGGAGCTGTTTTTT
CDR3: CASSFAQGVGELFF

D: .
V: TRBV28
size: .
J: TRBJ1-4
DNA: TGTGCCAGCAGTTGGTACCCACAGGAAAAACTGTTTTTT
CDR3: CASSWYPQEKLFF

D: TRBD2
V: TRBV5-1
size: .
J: TRBJ2-7
DNA: TGCGCCAGCAGCTTGTTCTTCCTAGCGGGAGGGCGGGCCCACGAGCAGTACTTC
CDR3: CASSLFFLAGGRAHEQYF

D: .
V: TRBV10-3
size: once
J: TRBJ2-7
DNA: TGTGCCATCAGTGAAGGCGGGACGGCCTACGAGCAGTACTTC
CDR3: CAISEGGTAYEQYF

D: TRBD1
V: TRBV30
size: .
J: TRBJ1-1
DNA: TGTGCCTGGAACAGGGGCTATCCGAACACTGAAGCTTTCTTT
CDR3: CAWNRGYPNTEAFF

D: TRBD1
V: TRBV29-1
size: few
J: TRBJ2-3
DNA: TGCAGCGTCAAACAGGGGACCAGCACAGATACGCAGTATTTT
CDR3: CSVKQGTSTDTQYF

D: .
V: TRBV5-5
size: .
J: TRBJ1-1
DNA: TGTGCCAGCAGCTTAGGGGGTGGCACTGAAGCTTTCTTT
CDR3: CASSLGGGTEAFF

D: .
V: TRBV6-1
size: few
J: TRBJ2-5
DNA: TGTGCCACTAGCACTTCCCCCCAAGAGACCCAGTACTTC
CDR3: CATSTSPQETQYF

D: TRBD2
V: TRBV2
size: .
J: TRBJ2-1
DNA: TGTGCCAGGACTAGCGGGAGGGCCCGCTCGTCACAGCAGTTCTTC
CDR3: CARTSGRARSSQQFF

D: .
V: TRBV6-5
size: .
J: TRBJ2-1
DNA: TGTGCCAGCAGGGTTACAGGATCAGCTTACAATGAGCAGTTCTTC
CDR3: CASRVTGSAYNEQFF

D: .
V: TRBV6-6
size: few
J: TRBJ1-1
DNA: TGTGCCAGCAGCCCCCGGGAGGTCGGTTCTGCTTTCTTT
CDR3: CASSPREVGSAFF

D: TRBD2
V: TRBV4-2
size: .
J: TRBJ2-3
DNA: TGTGCCAGCAGCCGGATCTCGGGGGGGGACACAGTCACAGATACGCAGTATTTT
CDR3: CASSRISGGDTVTDTQYF

D: TRBD1
V: TRBV5-6
size: .
J: TRBJ1-5
DNA: TGTGCCAGCAGTGCCGGACAGGGCCGGAATCAGCCCCAGCATTTT
CDR3: CASSAGQGRNQPQHF

D: TRBD1
V: TRBV5-6
size: .
J: TRBJ2-5
DNA: TGTGCCAGCAGCGGGACAGGGGGAGAGACCCAGTACTTC
CDR3: CASSGTGGETQYF

D: .
V: TRBV5-1
size: .
J: TRBJ2-5
DNA: TGCGCCAGCAGCTTGGGAGGACCCCAGGGCATAGGAAGAGAAACCCAGTACTTC
CDR3: CASSLGGPQGIGRETQYF

D: .
V: TRBV25-1
size: .
J: TRBJ2-3
DNA: TGTGCCAGCAGTGAATTAGGACAGTTCACAGATACGCAGTATTTT
CDR3: CASSELGQFTDTQYF

D: .
V: TRBV9
size: few
J: TRBJ2-3
DNA: TGTGCCAGCAGCGTGGTAGCGGCCAAGACAGATACGCAGTATTTT
CDR3: CASSVVAAKTDTQYF

D: TRBD2
V: TRBV9
size: .
J: TRBJ2-2
DNA: TGTGCCAGCAGCGTTTTCCAGGGCGCTAGCGGCACCGGGGAGCTGTTTTTT
CDR3: CASSVFQGASGTGELFF

D: .
V: TRBV11-2
size: .
J: TRBJ1-5
DNA: TGTGCCAGCAGCTTTGGAGCCGGCCAGCCCCAGCATTTT
CDR3: CASSFGAGQPQHF

D: .
V: TRBV29-1
size: .
J: TRBJ2-1
DNA: TGCAGCGTTGGGACATTAAATTCCTACAATGAGCAGTTCTTC
CDR3: CSVGTLNSYNEQFF

D: TRBD1
V: TRBV4-3
size: .
J: TRBJ2-6
DNA: TGCGCCAGCAGCCAAGTGGGACAGGGCCCTGCTGGGGCCAACGTCCTGACTTTC
CDR3: CASSQVGQGPAGANVLTF

D: .
V: TRBV5-6
size: .
J: TRBJ1-4
DNA: TGTGCCAGCAGCCATGACAGATATAATGAAAAACTGTTTTTT
CDR3: CASSHDRYNEKLFF

D: .
V: TRBV5-4
size: .
J: TRBJ2-7
DNA: TGTGCCAGCAGCTTGTCGGCAACACAGGGCTACGAGCAGTACTTC
CDR3: CASSLSATQGYEQYF

D: .
V: TRBV2
size: few
J: TRBJ2-2
DNA: TGTGCCAGCAGTGATCACCAGTCAAAGCTGTTTTTT
CDR3: CASSDHQSKLFF

D: .
V: TRBV28
size: .
J: TRBJ2-5
DNA: TGTGCCAGCAAGGGACATCCTCTATCGGCCCAGTACTTC
CDR3: CASKGHPLSAQYF

D: .
V: TRBV7-8
size: .
J: TRBJ1-3
DNA: TGTGCCAGCAGCTTAGCGTCGGTTATCTCTGGAAACACCATATATTTT
CDR3: CASSLASVISGNTIYF

D: TRBD2
V: TRBV19
size: .
J: TRBJ2-3
DNA: TGTGCCAGCGGGAGGCCACCGGGCGATACGCAGTATTTT
CDR3: CASGRPPGDTQYF

D: .
V: TRBV6-1
size: few
J: TRBJ2-2
DNA: TGTGCCAGCAGTCCTGTCCCCGCCGGGGAGCTGTTTTTT
CDR3: CASSPVPAGELFF

D: .
V: TRBV18
size: .
J: TRBJ2-7
DNA: TGTGCCAGCTCATCTGGACTAACGAGGGCCTACGAGCAGTACTTC
CDR3: CASSSGLTRAYEQYF

D: .
V: TRBV19
size: .
J: TRBJ2-2
DNA: TGTGCCAGTACCTTAGGAGGGGCCAGGGCCACCGGGGAGCTGTTTTTT
CDR3: CASTLGGARATGELFF

D: .
V: TRBV6-4
size: few
J: TRBJ2-2
DNA: TGTGCCAGCAGCGTCGAAGCGTCGAGCACCGGGGAGCTGTTTTTT
CDR3: CASSVEASSTGELFF

D: .
V: TRBV5-4
size: once
J: TRBJ1-2
DNA: TGTGCCAGCAGCTTGGAGGCAGGGATGAACTATGGCTACACCTTC
CDR3: CASSLEAGMNYGYTF

D: .
V: TRBV9
size: few
J: TRBJ1-3
DNA: TGTGCCAGCAGCGCTTATAGGGGGACTGGAAACACCATATATTTT
CDR3: CASSAYRGTGNTIYF

D: .
V: TRBV5-1
size: few
J: TRBJ2-3
DNA: TGCGCCAGCAGCGTGCCGGGCACAGATACGCAGTATTTT
CDR3: CASSVPGTDTQYF

D: TRBD2
V: TRBV6-4
size: .
J: TRBJ2-1
DNA: TGTGCCAGTGCCCCCGGGGCGGGGGACTACAATGAGCAGTTCTTC
CDR3: CASAPGAGDYNEQFF

D: .
V: TRBV6-1
size: .
J: TRBJ1-2
DNA: TGTGCCAGTAGTGAGTGGGGACTCTATGGCTACACCTTC
CDR3: CASSEWGLYGYTF

D: TRBD2
V: TRBV9
size: .
J: TRBJ2-3
DNA: TGTGCCAGCAGCGTTCCTAGCGGGAATACGCAGTATTTT
CDR3: CASSVPSGNTQYF

D: TRBD2
V: TRBV7-3
size: .
J: TRBJ2-7
DNA: TGTGCCAGCAGCTTAATGGGGGGGAGCTCCTACGAGCAGTACTTC
CDR3: CASSLMGGSSYEQYF

D: .
V: TRBV7-3
size: .
J: TRBJ2-3
DNA: TGTGCCAGCAGCTTAATGAGAGGGTCTGCGGATACGCAGTATTTT
CDR3: CASSLMRGSADTQYF

D: TRBD1
V: TRBV5-4
size: .
J: TRBJ2-2
DNA: TGTGCCAGCAGCACGGACAGGATCTACACCGGGGAGCTGTTTTTT
CDR3: CASSTDRIYTGELFF

D: TRBD1
V: TRBV7-9
size: .
J: TRBJ2-7
DNA: TGTGCCAGCAGCCCTTCGACAGGGGGCCTCGAGCAGTACTTC
CDR3: CASSPSTGGLEQYF

D: .
V: TRBV28
size: few
J: TRBJ2-7
DNA: TGTGCCAGCAGTTTATTTGCAGGGCTCTACTACGAGCAGTACTTC
CDR3: CASSLFAGLYYEQYF

D: TRBD2
V: TRBV7-7
size: few
J: TRBJ2-1
DNA: TGTGCTAGCAGCTTGAGGGCTAGCGGGAGAGGAGGGGATGAGCAGTTCTTC
CDR3: CASSLRASGRGGDEQFF

D: TRBD2
V: TRBV4-2
size: .
J: TRBJ2-1
DNA: TGTGCCAGCAGCCAAGGGGTAGCGGCGGCGGGAGCTGAGCAGTTCTTC
CDR3: CASSQGVAAAGAEQFF

D: .
V: TRBV9
size: .
J: TRBJ1-2
DNA: TGTGCCAGCAGCGCTCAACAGGGACGGGATGGCTACACCTTC
CDR3: CASSAQQGRDGYTF

D: .
V: TRBV7-7
size: .
J: TRBJ2-3
DNA: TGTGCTAGCAGCTCCGGGATGTGGGGAGATACGCAGTATTTT
CDR3: CASSSGMWGDTQYF

D: TRBD2
V: TRBV11-2
size: .
J: TRBJ2-1
DNA: TGTGCCAGCAGCTTAGGGAGCGGGAGTGGGGATGAGCAGTTCTTC
CDR3: CASSLGSGSGDEQFF

D: .
V: TRBV28
size: .
J: TRBJ2-1
DNA: TGTGCCAGCAGTTGGCTTTACAATGAGCAGTTCTTC
CDR3: CASSWLYNEQFF

D: TRBD1
V: TRBV2
size: .
J: TRBJ1-1
DNA: TGTGCCAGCAGTGAACCCGGACAGGGGACTGAAGCTTTCTTT
CDR3: CASSEPGQGTEAFF

D: .
V: TRBV10-2
size: .
J: TRBJ1-2
DNA: TGCGCCAGCAGACAGAAGGGGATTTCTCCATTCTCTGGCTACACCTTC
CDR3: CASRQKGISPFSGYTF

D: TRBD2
V: TRBV19
size: .
J: TRBJ2-1
DNA: TGTGCCAGTAGTAACCTCCTTAGCGGGAGGACCTACAATGAGCAGTTCTTC
CDR3: CASSNLLSGRTYNEQFF